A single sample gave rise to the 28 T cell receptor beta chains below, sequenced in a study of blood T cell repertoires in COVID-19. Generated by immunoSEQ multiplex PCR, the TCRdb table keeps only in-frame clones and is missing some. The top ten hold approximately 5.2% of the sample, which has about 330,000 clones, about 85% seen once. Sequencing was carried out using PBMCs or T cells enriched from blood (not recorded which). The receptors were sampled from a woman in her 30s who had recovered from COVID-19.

Written as DNA, the CDR3 is TGTGCCAGCAGCACCTCGGGACAGGGGGAGTATGGCTACACCTTC. Its protein product is CASSTSGQGEYGYTF. The chain links TRBV11-2 to TRBJ1-2; TRBD1 matches 11 bases. Trimming took 5 bases from V and 5 from J; bases not matched to a gene: 7. The CDR3 has 15 amino acids. Germline values: CDR1 SGHAT, CDR2 FQNNGV.

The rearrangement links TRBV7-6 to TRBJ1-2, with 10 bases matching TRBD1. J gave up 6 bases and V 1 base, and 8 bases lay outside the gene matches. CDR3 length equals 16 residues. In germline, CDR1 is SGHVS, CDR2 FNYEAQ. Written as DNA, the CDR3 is TGTGCCAGCAGCTTAGATCCGACAGGGGGCGTCCATGGCTACACCTTC. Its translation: CASSLDPTGGVHGYTF.

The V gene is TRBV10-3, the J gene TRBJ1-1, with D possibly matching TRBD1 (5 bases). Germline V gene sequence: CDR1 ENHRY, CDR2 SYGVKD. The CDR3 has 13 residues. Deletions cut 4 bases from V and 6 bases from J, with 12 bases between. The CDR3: CAISAQGIAEAFF. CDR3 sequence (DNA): TGTGCCATCAGTGCGCAGGGAATCGCTGAAGCTTTCTTT.

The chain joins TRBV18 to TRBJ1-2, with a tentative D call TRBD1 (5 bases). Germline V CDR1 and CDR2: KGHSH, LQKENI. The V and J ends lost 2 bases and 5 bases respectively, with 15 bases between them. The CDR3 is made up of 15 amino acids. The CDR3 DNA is TGTGCCAGCTCACCAATCCCCAGGGTGGAATATGGCTACACCTTC. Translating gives CASSPIPRVEYGYTF.

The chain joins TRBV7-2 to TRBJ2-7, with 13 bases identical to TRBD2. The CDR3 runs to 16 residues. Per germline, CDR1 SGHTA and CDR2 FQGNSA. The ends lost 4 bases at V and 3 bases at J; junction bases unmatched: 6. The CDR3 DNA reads TGTGCCAGCAGCTCGGCCGGGACTAGCGGGGTCTACGAGCAGTACTTC. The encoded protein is CASSSAGTSGVYEQYF.

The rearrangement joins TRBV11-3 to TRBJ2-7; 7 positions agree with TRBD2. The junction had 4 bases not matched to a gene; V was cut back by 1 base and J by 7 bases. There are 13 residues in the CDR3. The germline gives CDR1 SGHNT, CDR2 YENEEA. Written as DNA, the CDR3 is TGTGCCAGCAGCTTAGGCGGGGGTGAAGAGCAGTACTTC. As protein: CASSLGGGEEQYF.

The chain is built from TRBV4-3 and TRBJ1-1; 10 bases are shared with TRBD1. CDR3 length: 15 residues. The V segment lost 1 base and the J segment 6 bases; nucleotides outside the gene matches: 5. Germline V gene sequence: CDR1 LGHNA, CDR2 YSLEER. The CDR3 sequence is CASSQGQGASSEAFF. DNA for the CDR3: TGCGCCAGCAGCCAAGGACAGGGGGCCAGCTCTGAAGCTTTCTTT.

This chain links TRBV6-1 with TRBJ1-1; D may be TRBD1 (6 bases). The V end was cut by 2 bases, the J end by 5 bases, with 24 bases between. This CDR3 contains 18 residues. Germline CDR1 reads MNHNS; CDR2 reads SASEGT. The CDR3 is CASSEPPLPTGYDTEAFF. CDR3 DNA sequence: TGTGCCAGCAGTGAACCTCCACTACCTACAGGGTATGATACTGAAGCTTTCTTT.

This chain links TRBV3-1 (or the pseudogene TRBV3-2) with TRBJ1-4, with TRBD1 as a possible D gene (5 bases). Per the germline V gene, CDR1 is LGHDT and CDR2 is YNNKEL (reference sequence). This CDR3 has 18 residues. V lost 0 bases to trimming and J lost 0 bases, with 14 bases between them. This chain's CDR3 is CASSQEEGDSTTNEKLFF. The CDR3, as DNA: TGTGCCAGCAGCCAAGAGGAAGGAGACAGCACAACTAATGAAAAACTGTTTTTT.

The CDR3 reads CASSLDIGAYEQYF. In DNA, the CDR3 is TGCGCCAGCAGCCTGGACATAGGAGCCTACGAGCAGTACTTC. The rearrangement uses TRBV5-1 and TRBJ2-7; TRBD1 is a possible D gene (5 bases). The length of the CDR3 is 14 residues. V was pared by 4 bases and J by 2 bases, with 13 bases between. Germline lookup yields CDR1 SGHRS and CDR2 YFSETQ.

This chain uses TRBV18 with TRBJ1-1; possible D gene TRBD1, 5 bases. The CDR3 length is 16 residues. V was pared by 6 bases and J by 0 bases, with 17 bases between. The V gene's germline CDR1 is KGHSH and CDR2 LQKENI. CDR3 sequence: CASSLDSPLMNTEAFF. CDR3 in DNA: TGTGCCAGCTCCCTTGACAGCCCTCTCATGAACACTGAAGCTTTCTTT.

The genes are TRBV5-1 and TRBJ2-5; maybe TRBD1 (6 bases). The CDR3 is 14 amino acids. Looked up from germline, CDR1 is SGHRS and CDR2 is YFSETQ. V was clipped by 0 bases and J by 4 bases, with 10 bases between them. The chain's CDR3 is CASSLASGAETQYF. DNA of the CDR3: TGCGCCAGCAGCTTGGCCTCAGGGGCAGAGACCCAGTACTTC.

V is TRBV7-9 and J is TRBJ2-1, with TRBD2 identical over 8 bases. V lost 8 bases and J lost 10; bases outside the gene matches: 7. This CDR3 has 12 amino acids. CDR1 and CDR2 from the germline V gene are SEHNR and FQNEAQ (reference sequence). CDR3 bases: TGTGCCAGCGCCGGGAGGGTAGGGGAGCAGTTCTTC. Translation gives CASAGRVGEQFF.

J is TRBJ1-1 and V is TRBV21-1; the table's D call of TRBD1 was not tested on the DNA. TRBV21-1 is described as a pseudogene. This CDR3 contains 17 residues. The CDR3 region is CASSKKDWRQANTEAFF. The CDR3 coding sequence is TGTGCCAGCAGCAAAAAAGACTGGCGACAGGCCAACACTGAAGCTTTCTTT.

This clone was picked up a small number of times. The CDR3 is CASSTQGTHYEQYF. The CDR3 DNA follows: TGTGCCAGTAGTACACAGGGGACCCACTACGAGCAGTACTTC. The gene calls are TRBV19 and TRBJ2-7; 7 nucleotides line up with TRBD1. The junction had 6 bases not matched to a gene; V was cut back by 4 bases and J by 3 bases. Germline CDR1 LNHDA, CDR2 SQIVND (reference sequence). This CDR3 region has 14 residues. Complete variable domain (other parts from reference TRBV19 and TRBJ2-7): DGGITQSPKYLFRKEGQNVTLSCEQNLNHDAMYWYRQDPGQGLRLIYYSQIVNDFQKGDIAEGYSVSREKKESFPLTVTSAQKNPTAFYLCASSTQGTHYEQYFGPGTRLTVT.

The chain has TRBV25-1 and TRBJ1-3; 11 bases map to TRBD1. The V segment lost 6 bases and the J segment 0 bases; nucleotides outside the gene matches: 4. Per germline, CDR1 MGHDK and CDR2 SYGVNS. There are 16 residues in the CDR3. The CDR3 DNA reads TGTGCCAGCAGGGACAGGGGGCCCTTCTCTGGAAACACCATATATTTT. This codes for CASRDRGPFSGNTIYF.

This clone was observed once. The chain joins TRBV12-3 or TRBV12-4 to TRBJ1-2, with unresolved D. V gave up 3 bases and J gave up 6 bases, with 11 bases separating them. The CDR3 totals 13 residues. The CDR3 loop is CASSFKRDNGYTF. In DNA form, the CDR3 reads TGTGCCAGCAGTTTTAAGCGGGATAATGGCTACACCTTC.

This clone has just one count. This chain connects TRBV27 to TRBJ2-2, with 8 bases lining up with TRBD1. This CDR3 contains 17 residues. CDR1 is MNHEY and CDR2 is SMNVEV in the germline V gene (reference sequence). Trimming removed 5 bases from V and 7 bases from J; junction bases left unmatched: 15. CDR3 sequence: CASSPRLDRGYGGELFF. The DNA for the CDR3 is TGTGCCAGCAGTCCCAGACTTGACAGGGGATATGGCGGGGAGCTGTTTTTT.

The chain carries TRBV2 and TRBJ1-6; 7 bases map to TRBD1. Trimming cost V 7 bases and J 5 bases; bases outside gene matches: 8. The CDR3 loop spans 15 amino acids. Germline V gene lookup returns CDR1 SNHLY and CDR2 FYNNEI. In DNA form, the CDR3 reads TGTGCCAGCACCCTCCAAGGGACAGATAATTCACCCCTCCACTTT. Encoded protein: CASTLQGTDNSPLHF. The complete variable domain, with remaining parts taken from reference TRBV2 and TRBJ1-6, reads EPEVTQTPSHQVTQMGQEVILRCVPISNHLYFYWYRQILGQKVEFLVSFYNNEISEKSEIFDDQFSVERPDGSNFTLKIRSTKLEDSAMYFCASTLQGTDNSPLHFGNGTRLTVT.

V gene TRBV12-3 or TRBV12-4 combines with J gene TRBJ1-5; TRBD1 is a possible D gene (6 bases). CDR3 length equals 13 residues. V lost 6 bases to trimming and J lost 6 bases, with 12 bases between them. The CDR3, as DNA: TGTGCCAGCAGAGGCCCCAGGGGTCAGCCCCAGCATTTT. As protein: CASRGPRGQPQHF.

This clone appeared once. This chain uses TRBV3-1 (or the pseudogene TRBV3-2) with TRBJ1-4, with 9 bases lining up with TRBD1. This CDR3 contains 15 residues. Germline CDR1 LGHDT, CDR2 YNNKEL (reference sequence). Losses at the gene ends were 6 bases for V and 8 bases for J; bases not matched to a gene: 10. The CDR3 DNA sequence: TGTGCCAGCAGAAACCCCGGGACAGGGAAGGAAAAACTGTTTTTT. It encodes CASRNPGTGKEKLFF.

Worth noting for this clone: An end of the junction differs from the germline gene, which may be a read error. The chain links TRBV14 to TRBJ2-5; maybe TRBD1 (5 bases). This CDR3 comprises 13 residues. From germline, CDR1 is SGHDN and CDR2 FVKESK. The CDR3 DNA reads TGTGCCAGCAGCCAAGCAGTTTTGGGCTCACAGGACTTC. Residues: CASSQAVLGSQDF.

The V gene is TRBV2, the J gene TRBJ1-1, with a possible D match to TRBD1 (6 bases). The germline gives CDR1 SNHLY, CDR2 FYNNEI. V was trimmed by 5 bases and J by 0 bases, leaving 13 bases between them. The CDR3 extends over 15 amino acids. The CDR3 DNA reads TGTGCCAGCAGTCCTCGAACAGGGTTGAACACTGAAGCTTTCTTT. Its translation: CASSPRTGLNTEAFF.

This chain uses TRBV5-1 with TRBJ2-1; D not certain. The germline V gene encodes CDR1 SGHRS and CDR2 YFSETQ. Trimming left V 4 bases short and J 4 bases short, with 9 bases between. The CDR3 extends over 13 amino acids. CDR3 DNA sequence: TGCGCCAGCAGCGCGGCGGTGTACAATGAGCAGTTCTTC. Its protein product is CASSAAVYNEQFF.

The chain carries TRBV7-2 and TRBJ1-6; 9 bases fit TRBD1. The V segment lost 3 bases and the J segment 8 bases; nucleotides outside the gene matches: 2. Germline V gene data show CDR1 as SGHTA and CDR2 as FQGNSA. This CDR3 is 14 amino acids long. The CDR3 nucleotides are TGTGCCAGCAGCTTGGGGACAGGGTATTCACCCCTCCACTTT. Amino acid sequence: CASSLGTGYSPLHF. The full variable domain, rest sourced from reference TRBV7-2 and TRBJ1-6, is GAGVSQSPSNKVTEKGKDVELRCDPISGHTALYWYRQSLGQGLEFLIYFQGNSAPDKSGLPSDRFSAERTGGSVSTLTIQRTQQEDSAVYLCASSLGTGYSPLHFGNGTRLTVT.

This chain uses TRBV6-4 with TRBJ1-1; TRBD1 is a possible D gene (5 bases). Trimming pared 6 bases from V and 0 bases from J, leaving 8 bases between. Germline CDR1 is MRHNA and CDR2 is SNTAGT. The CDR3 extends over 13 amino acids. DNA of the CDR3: TGTGCCAGCAGAAGACAGATGAACACTGAAGCTTTCTTT. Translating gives CASRRQMNTEAFF.

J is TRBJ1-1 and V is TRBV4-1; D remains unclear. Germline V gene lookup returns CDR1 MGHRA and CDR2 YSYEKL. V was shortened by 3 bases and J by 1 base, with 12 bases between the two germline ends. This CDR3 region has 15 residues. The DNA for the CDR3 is TGCGCCAGCAGCCATGGAGGCGGGGAGAACACTGAAGCTTTCTTT. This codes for CASSHGGGENTEAFF.

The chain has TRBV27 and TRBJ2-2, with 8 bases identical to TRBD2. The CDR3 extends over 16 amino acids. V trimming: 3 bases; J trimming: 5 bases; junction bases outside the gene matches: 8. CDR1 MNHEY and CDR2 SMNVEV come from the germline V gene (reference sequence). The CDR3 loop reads CASSLGRSGGTGELFF. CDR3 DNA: TGTGCCAGCAGTTTGGGGCGGAGCGGGGGAACCGGGGAGCTGTTTTTT.